The 28 T cell receptor beta chains listed next were all sequenced from one sample in a study of T cell responses to AZD1222 COVID-19 vaccine. The data were produced by immunoSEQ multiplex PCR, yet TCRdb's version contains in-frame clones alone and is incomplete. The data contain 90,000 to 110,000 clones, more than 75% of them singletons. This specimen consisted of peripheral blood, obtained on day 0 of AZD1222 vaccination. All receptors come from an adult in good health.

The V gene is TRBV27, the J gene TRBJ2-3; no clear D. The ends were cut back, 7 bases at V and 0 bases at J, with 20 bases in the middle. The germline gives CDR1 MNHEY, CDR2 SMNVEV (reference sequence). The CDR3 spans 17 residues. For the CDR3, the DNA is TGTGCCAGCACCAGACGAACCGGGTCATCTAGCACAGATACGCAGTATTTT. Translated: CASTRRTGSSSTDTQYF.

This clone appeared a few times. The rearrangement joins TRBV7-2 to TRBJ2-7, with TRBD1 matching 7 bases. Per germline, CDR1 SGHTA and CDR2 FQGNSA. V was pared by 0 bases and J by 6 bases, with 2 bases of the junction left unmatched. The CDR3 sequence is 13 residues long. The CDR3 nucleotides are TGTGCCAGCAGCTTAGCCAGGGGGAGCGAGCAGTACTTC. Translation gives CASSLARGSEQYF.

The chain carries TRBV7-9 and TRBJ2-7; TRBD2 matches 14 bases. V lost 2 bases, J lost 6 bases, and 6 bases stayed unmatched. Germline-derived CDR1 and CDR2 are SEHNR and FQNEAQ (reference sequence). The CDR3 loop spans 16 amino acids. CDR3 DNA sequence: TGTGCCAGCAGCTTAATGGCGACTAGCGGGAGGGGCGAGCAGTACTTC. It codes for CASSLMATSGRGEQYF.

This chain joins TRBV10-3 and TRBJ1-6; 7 nucleotides match TRBD1. The junction had 3 bases not matched to a gene; V was cut back by 6 bases and J by 7 bases. Per germline, CDR1 ENHRY and CDR2 SYGVKD. The CDR3 has 13 residues. The CDR3 sequence: CAIRGQSNSPLHF. The CDR3 DNA sequence: TGTGCCATCAGGGGACAGTCCAATTCACCCCTCCACTTT.

The chain links TRBV9 to TRBJ2-1; the match to TRBD2 covers 13 bases. Germline lookup yields CDR1 SGDLS and CDR2 YYNGEE. There are 20 residues in the CDR3. V lost 3 bases, J lost 1 base, and 13 bases stayed unmatched. Written as DNA, the CDR3 is TGTGCCAGCAGCGCCCGAGGGGGACTAGCGGGAACTAGTTCCTACAATGAGCAGTTCTTC. Translation gives CASSARGGLAGTSSYNEQFF.

V usage is TRBV6-4 and J usage is TRBJ2-1, with TRBD2 identical over 7 bases. The CDR3 runs 13 residues. V was clipped by 6 bases and J by 8 bases; unmatched bases: 7. Germline values: CDR1 MRHNA, CDR2 SNTAGT. CDR3: CASSQLARDEQFF. In DNA, the CDR3 is TGTGCCAGCAGCCAACTAGCGCGCGATGAGCAGTTCTTC.

The chain carries TRBV13 and TRBJ2-3; D remains ambiguous. Trimming removed 5 bases at V and 3 bases at J, with 3 bases between. The V gene's germline CDR1 is PRHDT and CDR2 FYEKMQ (reference sequence). CDR3 size: 11 residues. The CDR3, as DNA: TGTGCCAGCAGCCCGACAGATACGCAGTATTTT. It is translated as CASSPTDTQYF.

This chain uses TRBV5-1 with TRBJ1-3; the D gene is possibly TRBD1 (6 bases). The germline V gene encodes CDR1 SGHRS and CDR2 YFSETQ. The ends were cut back, 0 bases at V and 0 bases at J, with 13 bases in the middle. The CDR3 spans 17 residues. The CDR3 DNA is TGCGCCAGCAGCTTGGCCACGGGGGCCGTCTCTGGAAACACCATATATTTT. Translated: CASSLATGAVSGNTIYF.

This clone was observed a single time. CDR3 nucleotides: TGTGCCAGCAGCCGAAGGGGAGCCTCGGGTCAGCCCCAGCATTTT. Translation: CASSRRGASGQPQHF. The chain carries TRBV6-5 and TRBJ1-5, with a tentative D call TRBD1 (5 bases). This CDR3 contains 15 residues. The V and J ends lost 6 bases and 6 bases respectively, with 18 bases between them. In germline, CDR1 is MNHEY, CDR2 SVGAGI.

The chain combines TRBV19 with TRBJ2-1; TRBD1 or TRBD2 may be the D gene (5 bases each). The length of the CDR3 is 13 residues. Trimming left V 6 bases short and J 3 bases short, with 9 bases between. Germline loops: CDR1 LNHDA, CDR2 SQIVND (reference sequence). CDR3 DNA: TGTGCCAGTAGCGGGGCTTTCTACAATGAGCAGTTCTTC. Amino acid sequence: CASSGAFYNEQFF.

The gene calls are TRBV7-3 and TRBJ2-7; 9 bases line up with TRBD2. Germline lookup yields CDR1 SGHTA and CDR2 FQGTGA. Losses at the gene ends were 0 bases for V and 4 bases for J; bases not matched to a gene: 7. This CDR3 region has 16 residues. CDR3 coding DNA: TGTGCCAGCAGCTTAACAGGTGCCACTAGCGGGTACGAGCAGTACTTC. This encodes CASSLTGATSGYEQYF. The variable domain in full, with the rest retrieved from reference TRBV7-3 and TRBJ2-7, is GAGVSQTPSNKVTEKGKYVELRCDPISGHTALYWYRQSLGQGPEFLIYFQGTGAADDSGLPNDRFFAVRPEGSVSTLKIQRTERGDSAVYLCASSLTGATSGYEQYFGPGTRLTVT.

The chain joins TRBV28 to TRBJ2-3; the D gene is possibly TRBD2 (6 bases). Between the trimmed V and J ends, which lost 8 bases and 6 bases, there was a span of 9 bases. In germline, CDR1 is MDHEN, CDR2 SYDVKM. There are 11 residues in the CDR3. The CDR3 nucleotides are TGTGCCAGCGCAGGGAGGGATACGCAGTATTTT. This translates into CASAGRDTQYF.

Only a few counts were recorded for this clone. This CDR3 reads CASKTSGRGETQYF. The CDR3 region has the DNA TGTGCCAGCAAGACTAGCGGGAGAGGGGAGACCCAGTACTTC. The chain links TRBV7-8 to TRBJ2-5, with 12 bases lining up with TRBD2. J was trimmed by 5 bases and V by 7 bases; bases with no gene match: 5. CDR3 length: 14 residues. Per the germline V gene, CDR1 is SGHVS and CDR2 is FQNEAQ.

V gene TRBV7-2 combines with J gene TRBJ1-2; D remains unclear. Germline loops: CDR1 SGHTA, CDR2 FQGNSA. The V end was cut by 5 bases, the J end by 0 bases, with 13 bases between. This CDR3 is 15 amino acids long. The chain's CDR3 is CASSASISANYGYTF. The DNA of the CDR3 is TGTGCCAGCAGCGCTTCGATCTCGGCTAACTATGGCTACACCTTC.

The chain links TRBV25-1 to TRBJ1-4, with 10 nucleotides matching TRBD1. The CDR3 is 14 amino acids. Germline V gene lookup returns CDR1 MGHDK and CDR2 SYGVNS. V trimming: 8 bases; J trimming: 7 bases; junction bases outside the gene matches: 7. CDR3 sequence (DNA): TGTGCCAGCGGACGTAGACAGGGGGCTGAAAAACTGTTTTTT. Encoded protein: CASGRRQGAEKLFF.

The CDR3 DNA is TGTGCCAGCAGCTCCAGGACTAGCGTTCTTAACTTCTCCTACAATGAGCAGTTCTTC. Its protein is CASSSRTSVLNFSYNEQFF. J is TRBJ2-1 and V is TRBV7-9; TRBD2 aligns across 9 bases. In germline, CDR1 is SEHNR, CDR2 FQNEAQ (reference sequence). The CDR3 has 19 residues. After removal of 4 bases from V and 0 bases from J, the junction contained 13 bases not matched to a gene.

This chain uses TRBV6-2 or TRBV6-3 with TRBJ1-5; possibly TRBD1 for D (5 bases). Germline V gene data show CDR1 as MNHEY and CDR2 as SVGEGT. The CDR3 runs 16 residues. The V end lost 2 bases, the J end lost 6 bases, and 17 bases lay between the germline ends. CDR3 bases: TGTGCCAGCAGTTACGGTCAGGGACTAGAAGTTCAGCCCCAGCATTTT. Its protein is CASSYGQGLEVQPQHF.

The chain uses TRBV19 and TRBJ1-5; a weak D match, TRBD1 (5 bases). From germline, CDR1 is LNHDA and CDR2 SQIVND (reference sequence). V was cut by 3 bases and J by 7 bases, with 13 bases left in between. This CDR3 has 14 residues. This CDR3 reads CASSMGGSNQPQHF. The DNA for the CDR3 is TGTGCCAGTAGTATGGGGGGGTCAAACCAGCCCCAGCATTTT.

The chain carries TRBV4-2 and TRBJ2-2; D is undetermined. Germline V lookup: CDR1 LGHNA, CDR2 YNFKEQ. This CDR3 comprises 15 residues. V lost 0 bases and J 1 base, leaving 6 bases between the germline ends. The CDR3 DNA is TGTGCCAGCAGCCAAGATTGGGGGAACACCGGGGAGCTGTTTTTT. This gives the protein CASSQDWGNTGELFF.

This chain joins TRBV7-9 and TRBJ1-1; D is unclear. The length of the CDR3 is 13 residues. Trimming took off 1 base at V and 5 bases at J, with 8 bases between the two ends. Looked up from germline, CDR1 is SEHNR and CDR2 is FQNEAQ (reference sequence). In DNA, the CDR3 is TGTGCCAGCAGCTTAGAGGCTCAGACTGAAGCTTTCTTT. It translates to CASSLEAQTEAFF.

CDR3 DNA sequence: TGTGCCAGCAGCTTAATACAGGGGGCCTCCGGGGAGCTGTTTTTT. It is translated as CASSLIQGASGELFF. The rearrangement uses TRBV7-6 and TRBJ2-2; 9 positions match TRBD1. Trimming removed 2 bases from V and 6 bases from J; junction bases left unmatched: 4. Germline CDR1 and CDR2: SGHVS and FNYEAQ. The CDR3 consists of 15 residues.

This clone occurred a few times. This sequence joins TRBV7-6 and TRBJ2-7; perhaps TRBD1 as D (5 bases). CDR1 and CDR2 (germline): SGHVS, FNYEAQ. This CDR3 comprises 13 residues. Trimming stripped 2 bases from V and 3 bases from J, with 8 bases between. The CDR3 spells CASSLYQGYEQYF. DNA for the CDR3: TGTGCCAGCAGCTTATATCAGGGCTACGAGCAGTACTTC.

CDR3 DNA: TGTGCCAGCAGCCCCGGGACTAGCGCCTTCTCCTACGAGCAGTACTTC. This gives the protein CASSPGTSAFSYEQYF. J is TRBJ2-7 and V is TRBV5-4; 10 bases line up with TRBD2. This CDR3 contains 16 residues. V trimming: 4 bases; J trimming: 0 bases; junction bases outside the gene matches: 7. CDR1 and CDR2 (germline): SGHNT, YYREEE (reference sequence).

The chain is built from TRBV11-2 and TRBJ2-1; 7 bases fit TRBD2. V dropped 2 bases and J dropped 3; count of bases not matched to a gene: 7. Germline V gene data show CDR1 as SGHAT and CDR2 as FQNNGV. This CDR3 is built from 16 residues. This chain's CDR3 is CASSLSGGGSYNEQFF. CDR3 coding DNA: TGTGCCAGCAGCTTAAGTGGCGGGGGAAGCTACAATGAGCAGTTCTTC.

The V gene is TRBV6-1, the J gene TRBJ2-3, with D perhaps TRBD1 or TRBD2 (5 bases each). The CDR3 length is 16 residues. V was clipped by 2 bases and J by 0 bases, with 12 bases between them. Germline CDR1 is MNHNS and CDR2 is SASEGT. The CDR3 DNA reads as TGTGCCAGCAGTGAACTATCTTGGGGGAGCACAGATACGCAGTATTTT. Residues: CASSELSWGSTDTQYF.

V is TRBV28 and J is TRBJ1-2, with a weak D call TRBD1 (6 bases). Looked up from germline, CDR1 is MDHEN and CDR2 is SYDVKM. The V end lost 6 bases, the J end lost 7 bases, and 15 bases lay between the germline ends. The length of the CDR3 is 13 residues. Here the CDR3 reads CASSPADRFGYTF. CDR3 coding DNA: TGTGCCAGCAGCCCGGCCGACAGGTTTGGCTACACCTTC.

The chain combines TRBV6-2 or TRBV6-3 with TRBJ2-3; 14 bases are a match to TRBD2. The CDR3 contains 16 residues. Looked up from germline, CDR1 is MNHEY and CDR2 is SVGEGT. The V and J ends lost 4 bases and 4 bases, in that order; junction bases with no gene match: 4. In nucleotides, the CDR3 is TGTGCCAGCAGTTCGACTAGCGGGAGGGGCCCAGATACGCAGTATTTT. Translating it yields CASSSTSGRGPDTQYF.

The rearrangement uses TRBV2 and TRBJ1-2; D is ambiguous. This CDR3 contains 15 residues. Germline V lookup: CDR1 SNHLY, CDR2 FYNNEI. Trimming shortened V by 6 bases and J by 10 bases, and 24 bases separated the two germline ends. This CDR3 is CASSSRRTGITHYTF. The CDR3, as DNA: TGTGCCAGCAGCTCCCGCAGGACCGGGATAACCCACTACACCTTC.